This T cell receptor beta chain was found in a study of identical twins. TCRdb fed the 5' RACE reads into MiXCR, producing one record per CDR3 protein. Among some 660,000 distinct CDR3 sequences listed, 8.5% to 9.5% were seen once. Trimming left V 1 base short and J 3 bases short, with 7 bases between. The germline CDR1 and CDR2 sequences are LGHDT and YNNKEL (reference sequence). This CDR3 contains 14 residues. In its sample, this clonotype was seen a few times. The sample also formed part of further work on yellow fever vaccine responses in identical twins.

What was sequenced was PBMCs. The clonotype originates from a woman between 18 and 30 years old in good health. V and J are TRBV3-1 and TRBJ2-1; D unclear. In DNA form, the CDR3 reads TGTGCCAGCAGCCAAGTCGGCCACTACAATGAGCAGTTCTTC. It yields the protein CASSQVGHYNEQFF.